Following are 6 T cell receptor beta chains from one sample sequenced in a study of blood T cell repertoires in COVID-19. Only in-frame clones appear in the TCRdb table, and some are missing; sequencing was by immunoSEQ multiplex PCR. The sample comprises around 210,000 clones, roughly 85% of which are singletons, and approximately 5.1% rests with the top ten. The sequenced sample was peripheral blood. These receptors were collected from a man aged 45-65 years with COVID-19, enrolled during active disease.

The CDR3 DNA reads as TGCGCCAGCAGCCAAGCTGGACTAGCGGGGGGCGAGCAGTACTTC. It specifies CASSQAGLAGGEQYF. This chain uses TRBV4-3 with TRBJ2-7; 14 nucleotides agree with TRBD2. J was trimmed by 6 bases and V by 1 base; bases with no gene match: 2. The CDR3 has 15 residues. In germline, CDR1 is LGHNA, CDR2 YSLEER.

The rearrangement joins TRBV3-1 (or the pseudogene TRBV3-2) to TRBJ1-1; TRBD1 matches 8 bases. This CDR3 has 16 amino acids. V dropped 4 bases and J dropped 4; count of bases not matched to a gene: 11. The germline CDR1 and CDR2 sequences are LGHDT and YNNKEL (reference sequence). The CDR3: CASSPYGQGAGTEAFF. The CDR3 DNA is TGTGCCAGCAGCCCCTACGGACAGGGAGCGGGCACTGAAGCTTTCTTT.

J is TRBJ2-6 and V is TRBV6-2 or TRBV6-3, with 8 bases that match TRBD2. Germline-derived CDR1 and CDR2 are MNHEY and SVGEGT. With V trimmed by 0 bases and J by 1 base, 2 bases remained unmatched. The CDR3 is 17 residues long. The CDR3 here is CASSYSKRGSGANVLTF. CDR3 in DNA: TGTGCCAGCAGTTACTCGAAGCGGGGGTCTGGGGCCAACGTCCTGACTTTC.

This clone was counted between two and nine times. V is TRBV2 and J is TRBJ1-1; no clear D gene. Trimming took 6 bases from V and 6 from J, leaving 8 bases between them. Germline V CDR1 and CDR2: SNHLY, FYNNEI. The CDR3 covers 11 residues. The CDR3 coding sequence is TGTGCCAGCAGAGGGAGCGCTGAAGCTTTCTTT. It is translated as CASRGSAEAFF.

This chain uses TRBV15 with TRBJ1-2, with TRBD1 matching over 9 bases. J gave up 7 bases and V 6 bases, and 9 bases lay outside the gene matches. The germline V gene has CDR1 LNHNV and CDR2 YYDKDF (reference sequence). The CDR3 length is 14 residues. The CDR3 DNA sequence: TGTGCCACCAGAAACAGGGGGCTGGGGTTTGGCTACACCTTC. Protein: CATRNRGLGFGYTF.

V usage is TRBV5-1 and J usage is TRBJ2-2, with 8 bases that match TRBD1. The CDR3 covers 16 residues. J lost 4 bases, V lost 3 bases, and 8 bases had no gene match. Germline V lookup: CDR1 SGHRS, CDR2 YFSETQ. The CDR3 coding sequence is TGCGCCAGCAGCTCGGGGACAGGCCCCCCCACCGGGGAGCTGTTTTTT. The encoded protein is CASSSGTGPPTGELFF.